This passage covers 23 T cell receptor beta chains from one sample sequenced in a study of graft-versus-host responses after intestinal transplantation. Their cognate antigens are unknown. Sequencing used immunoSEQ multiplex PCR; TCRdb keeps in-frame clones, though not all of them. The sample holds some 110,000 clones, 90% seen once. Here the sequenced sample was unstimulated CD4+ T cells sorted from spleen or lymph node cells, taken before intestinal transplant. These receptors all come from a human donor who received an intestinal transplant.

This clone was seen a single time. The J gene is TRBJ2-7, the V gene TRBV4-1; D is perhaps TRBD1 (5 bases). The CDR3 covers 14 residues. In germline, CDR1 is MGHRA, CDR2 YSYEKL. V was cut by 3 bases and J by 0 bases, with 9 bases left in between. In nucleotides, the CDR3 is TGCGCCAGCAGCCAGGGGCAGGGCTCCTACGAGCAGTACTTC. Translated: CASSQGQGSYEQYF.

This clone has just one count. The chain is built from TRBV6-5 and TRBJ1-3, with unresolved D. The germline V and J ends were trimmed by 2 bases and 2 bases, with 7 bases remaining between them. CDR1 and CDR2 (germline): MNHEY, SVGAGI. This CDR3 comprises 14 residues. The CDR3 DNA reads TGTGCCAGCAGTTACCTCGGGGCTGGAAACACCATATATTTT. It codes for CASSYLGAGNTIYF.

The rearrangement links TRBV6-5 to TRBJ2-3, with 11 bases aligning to TRBD2. The CDR3 length is 13 residues. V lost 4 bases, J lost 14 bases, and 8 bases stayed unmatched. Germline V gives CDR1 MNHEY, CDR2 SVGAGI. CDR3 DNA sequence: TGTGCCAGCAGTTCCTATAGCGGGGGGGCTGGGTATTTT. This codes for CASSSYSGGAGYF.

The chain combines TRBV11-1 with TRBJ1-1; the D is unclear. Per germline, CDR1 SGHAT and CDR2 FQDESV (reference sequence). Trimming removed 3 bases from V and 3 bases from J, with 11 bases in between. This CDR3 has 14 residues. The CDR3 here is CASSFGGSDTEAFF. CDR3 coding DNA: TGTGCCAGCAGCTTTGGAGGAAGTGACACTGAAGCTTTCTTT.

The V gene is TRBV27, the J gene TRBJ2-1, with 8 bases fitting TRBD1. This CDR3 has 12 residues. Trimming took 6 bases from V and 8 from J; bases not matched to a gene: 3. Germline V gene sequence: CDR1 MNHEY, CDR2 SMNVEV (reference sequence). The CDR3 nucleotides read TGTGCCAGCAGGGTACAGGGGGATGAGCAGTTCTTC. Protein: CASRVQGDEQFF.

DNA for the CDR3: TGTGCCAGCAGCTTAGCTATTTCCTCTGGAAACACCATATATTTT. It is translated as CASSLAISSGNTIYF. The V call is TRBV7-8, the J call TRBJ1-3; D gene unclear. V was clipped by 0 bases and J by 0 bases, with 6 bases between them. Germline V gives CDR1 SGHVS, CDR2 FQNEAQ. The CDR3 runs to 15 residues.

The chain employs TRBV12-5 and TRBJ2-1, with TRBD2 matching over 14 bases. V lost 5 bases to trimming and J lost 6 bases; unmatched junction nucleotides: 3. Germline assignment: CDR1 LGHNT and CDR2 FRNRAP. This CDR3 has 15 amino acids. Here the CDR3 reads CASGTGTSGSNEQFF. As DNA, the CDR3 is TGTGCTAGTGGTACCGGGACTAGCGGGAGCAATGAGCAGTTCTTC. Using reference TRBV12-5 and TRBJ2-1 for the parts outside the CDR3, the full variable domain is DARVTQTPRHKVTEMGQEVTMRCQPILGHNTVFWYRQTMMQGLELLAYFRNRAPLDDSGMPKDRFSAEMPDATLATLKIQPSEPRDSAVYFCASGTGTSGSNEQFFGPGTRLTVL.

The rearrangement uses TRBV10-2 and TRBJ1-1; D ambiguous. The CDR3 totals 14 residues. Germline V gene lookup returns CDR1 WSHSY and CDR2 SAAADI. Trimming removed 0 bases from V and 10 bases from J, with 15 bases in between. CDR3 protein: CASSESGRLDGAFF. The CDR3 coding sequence is TGCGCCAGCAGTGAGTCGGGGAGGTTGGATGGAGCTTTCTTT.

The chain is built from TRBV11-3 and TRBJ2-1; the match to TRBD1 covers 7 bases. The length of the CDR3 is 15 residues. V trimming: 5 bases; J trimming: 0 bases; junction bases outside the gene matches: 4. Per the germline V gene, CDR1 is SGHNT and CDR2 is YENEEA. CDR3 amino acids: CASSRQGGSYNEQFF. For the CDR3, the DNA is TGTGCCAGCAGCCGACAGGGCGGCTCCTACAATGAGCAGTTCTTC. Together with reference TRBV11-3 and TRBJ2-1, the CDR3 gives the full variable domain: EAGVVQSPRYKIIEKKQPVAFWCNPISGHNTLYWYLQNLGQGPELLIRYENEEAVDDSQLPKDRFSAERLKGVDSTLKIQPAELGDSAVYLCASSRQGGSYNEQFFGPGTRLTVL.

V and J are TRBV29-1 and TRBJ2-7, with D perhaps TRBD2 (5 bases). V lost 4 bases and J lost 0, with 10 bases in between. Germline assignment: CDR1 SQVTM and CDR2 ANQGSEA. The CDR3 covers 13 residues. The CDR3 DNA reads TGCAGCGTTGGCGGGCGGTTCTCCTACGAGCAGTACTTC. It encodes CSVGGRFSYEQYF.

The chain joins TRBV29-1 to TRBJ1-1; D might be TRBD1 (5 bases). Germline-derived CDR1 and CDR2 are SQVTM and ANQGSEA. The CDR3 has 13 residues. V lost 8 bases and J 1 base, leaving 14 bases between the germline ends. The CDR3 sequence: CSITGVWNTEAFF. The CDR3 bases are TGCAGCATCACGGGGGTCTGGAACACTGAAGCTTTCTTT.

The chain carries TRBV10-1 and TRBJ2-5; TRBD1 aligns across 8 bases. The DNA end lines up better with TRBJ2-7; the J call may be wrong. The V gene's germline CDR1 is WNHNN and CDR2 SYGVQD (reference sequence). The CDR3 is made up of 12 amino acids. Written as DNA, the CDR3 is TGCGCCAGGACAGGGGAAGCCTACGAGCAGTACTTC. Translated, it gives CARTGEAYEQYF.

The chain is built from TRBV10-3 and TRBJ1-5, with D uncertain. Trimming cost V 6 bases and J 7 bases, with 10 bases left between them. CDR1 and CDR2 from the germline V gene are ENHRY and SYGVKD. This CDR3 is built from 12 residues. CDR3 DNA: TGTGCCATCAGCGGAGGGTCCCAGCCCCAGCATTTT. It encodes CAISGGSQPQHF.

The rearrangement links TRBV7-2 to TRBJ2-1; 10 bases agree with TRBD2. The V and J ends lost 5 bases and 0 bases, in that order; junction bases with no gene match: 13. CDR1 is SGHTA and CDR2 is FQGNSA in the germline V gene. The CDR3 is 19 amino acids. CDR3 sequence reads: CASSLPQRGGQSSYNEQFF. Here the CDR3 DNA reads TGTGCCAGCAGCCTACCTCAGCGGGGGGGACAGAGCTCCTACAATGAGCAGTTCTTC.

The chain links TRBV5-1 to TRBJ2-7, with D possibly matching TRBD2 (6 bases). V lost 4 bases to trimming and J lost 3 bases, with 17 bases between them. The germline V gene encodes CDR1 SGHRS and CDR2 YFSETQ. The CDR3 loop spans 15 amino acids. Written as DNA, the CDR3 is TGCGCCAGCAGCGACCCTGATCGGGGACTCTACGAGCAGTACTTC. It translates to CASSDPDRGLYEQYF.

Written as DNA, the CDR3 is TGCGCCAGCCGTTCAAGCGGGACATCTGCCTACGAGCAGTACTTC. Translating it yields CASRSSGTSAYEQYF. The chain employs TRBV5-1 and TRBJ2-7; D perhaps matches TRBD2 (7 bases). The V gene's germline CDR1 is SGHRS and CDR2 YFSETQ. V dropped 7 bases and J dropped 2 bases, with 19 bases sitting between them. CDR3 length equals 15 residues.

V and J are TRBV21-1 and TRBJ2-2; TRBD1 is taken as the D call from the table, unchecked against the DNA. TRBV21-1 is reported as a pseudogene. The CDR3 is made up of 16 amino acids. In DNA, the CDR3 is TGTGCCAGCAGCTTCCGGACAGCAAGGAGCACCGGGGAGCTGTTTTTT. This encodes CASSFRTARSTGELFF.

This clone was seen only a few times. This chain connects TRBV2 to TRBJ1-5; 7 positions match TRBD1. The CDR3 is made up of 16 amino acids. Trimming at V came to 3 bases and at J to 4 bases, leaving 9 bases not matched to a gene. Germline assignment: CDR1 SNHLY and CDR2 FYNNEI. The CDR3 sequence is CASSDPQGQWNQPQHF. The CDR3 DNA reads as TGTGCCAGCAGTGATCCGCAGGGACAGTGGAATCAGCCCCAGCATTTT.

V and J are TRBV5-4 and TRBJ1-3; TRBD1 is a possible D gene (5 bases). The V gene's germline CDR1 is SGHNT and CDR2 YYREEE (reference sequence). The CDR3 covers 16 residues. Trimming took 0 bases from V and 3 from J, leaving 13 bases between them. CDR3 sequence reads: CASSLGRQGNGNTIYF. CDR3 coding DNA: TGTGCCAGCAGCTTGGGTCGCCAGGGCAATGGAAACACCATATATTTT.

The genes are TRBV5-6 and TRBJ2-2; a weak D match, TRBD1 (6 bases). CDR3 length: 13 residues. CDR1 is SGHDT and CDR2 is YYEEEE in the germline V gene. The ends were cut back, 1 base at V and 6 bases at J, with 7 bases in the middle. The DNA of the CDR3 is TGTGCCAGCAGCTTGCAGGGGCCCGGGGAGCTGTTTTTT. It is translated as CASSLQGPGELFF.

This clone has a handful of counts. This rearrangement joins TRBV5-4 to TRBJ1-6; TRBD1 is a possible D gene (6 bases). V was pared by 0 bases and J by 10 bases, with 20 bases between. The length of the CDR3 is 17 residues. The germline V gene has CDR1 SGHNT and CDR2 YYREEE (reference sequence). The CDR3 spells CASSLATSGTPRSPLHF. The CDR3 DNA is TGTGCCAGCAGCTTGGCGACATCCGGGACACCTCGGTCACCCCTCCACTTT.

V is TRBV7-2 and J is TRBJ1-4; a possible D gene is TRBD1 (5 bases). Trimming removed 5 bases at V and 1 base at J, with 14 bases between. The CDR3 spans 16 residues. Germline CDR1 reads SGHTA; CDR2 reads FQGNSA. CDR3 nucleotide sequence: TGTGCCAGCAGCCAAATACGGGGGGTAACTAATGAAAAACTGTTTTTT. This codes for CASSQIRGVTNEKLFF. Combining the CDR3 with reference TRBV7-2 and TRBJ1-4 gives the whole variable domain GAGVSQSPSNKVTEKGKDVELRCDPISGHTALYWYRQSLGQGLEFLIYFQGNSAPDKSGLPSDRFSAERTGGSVSTLTIQRTQQEDSAVYLCASSQIRGVTNEKLFFGSGTQLSVL.

This clone was counted a single time. The chain has TRBV6-6 and TRBJ2-5, with 8 bases fitting TRBD2. The germline V gene encodes CDR1 MNHNY and CDR2 SVGAGI (reference sequence). The CDR3 spans 14 residues. The J segment lost 4 bases and the V segment lost 6 bases, leaving 7 bases of the junction unmatched. The CDR3 reads CASRTGGALETQYF. The CDR3 DNA follows: TGTGCCAGCAGGACGGGGGGGGCCTTAGAGACCCAGTACTTC.